This TCR beta chain was sequenced during a study of T-cell memory formation after mild COVID-19 (dated by TCRdb to the early 2020s). With regard to the full study: TCR sequence clusters from the two donors were largely donor specific. The cohort comprised two young, previously healthy adult volunteers, one female and one male. In two donors, T-cell clones that expanded and contracted after mild COVID-19 were tracked by sequencing TCRalpha and TCRbeta repertoires over time.

Ficoll-Paque density gradient centrifugation was the method used to isolate PBMCs. Reading from cysteine to phenylalanine, the CDR3 counts 16 amino acids. The kept DNA is CDR3 alone, 48 bases in frame from the first base. As encoded in the germline V gene, CDR1 is LGHNA while CDR2 is YNFKEQ. Between the V and J ends, shortened by 0 bases and 0 bases respectively, the junction contains 12 bases. In its sample, this clonotype was seen once. The specificity of this receptor is unknown. The sample holds no much larger clone one base away, and base qualities are not on file. A lone read gives weak evidence. Sequenced on an Illumina NovaSeq 6000. cDNA libraries for TCRalpha and TCRbeta were prepared by 5'RACE using constant-segment primers, with sample barcodes and unique molecular identifiers added. Trizol reagent was used to extract RNA from every sample. Libraries were amplified in two PCR steps, with a second sample barcode and Illumina TruSeq adapters added in the second step. The libraries were sequenced on an Illumina NovaSeq using 2 x 150 bp paired-end reads. The paper's data handling went like this. Demultiplexing of reads and collapsing into UMI-guided consensus sequences were performed with migec v1.2.7. Using mixcr v2.1.11, the UMI consensuses were aligned to TRA and TRB V and J templates and assembled into clonotypes. Expanded or contracted clonotypes were those called significant by both edgeR and NoisET, with noise models trained on biological replicates. For edgeR calls, the cutoffs were a false discovery rate-adjusted p below 0.01 and a log2 fold-change threshold of 1. PCA with hierarchical clustering of max-normalized trajectories of the 1000 most abundant clonotypes was used as exploratory dynamics analysis. The CD4 or CD8 phenotype of responding clones was assigned using the separately sequenced CD4+ and CD8+ repertoires. TCRdb's own reprocessing of the public reads used fastp at Q25 and MiXCR and kept productive beta chains. Here each entry gathers all rows of one CDR3 protein and keeps the most common genes and DNA. Here the V and J calls rest on TCRdb's processing, not on the authors' analysis. For this sample there are hundreds of thousands of distinct CDR3 sequences; about 16% appear just once. The ten largest clones capture about a fifth of the sample.

Beyond this particular receptor, the publication reports: SARS-CoV-2 specificity was not confirmed for the second-wave clones peaking on day 37. Some responding clones were found in pre-infection memory, which suggests that pre-existing cross-reactive memory T cells took part in the SARS-CoV-2 response. The study covered only a couple of mild cases, and larger cohorts including severe cases with pre-infection samples were considered necessary. Contracting CD4+ clones were found mainly in CM and EM memory subsets, while CD8+ clones were enriched in EMRA. Clones contracting from day 15 to 85 had balanced CD4/CD8 phenotypes, while a second wave expanding from day 15 to 37 was biased towards CD4+.

This receptor was taken from a young man who had mild COVID-19 (a few samples of this study predate the infection). The sample titles of this study are shuffled in the database, so cell type and time point are left out; the donor was told from shared clones. The source material was PBMCs or a T cell subset sorted from them (not recorded which). The chain links TRBV4-2 with TRBJ2-7; perhaps TRBD1 is the D gene, with 5 bases matching. The CDR3: CASSQDGAIPSYEQYF. In nucleotides, the sequence is TGTGCCAGCAGCCAAGATGGGGCCATCCCCTCCTACGAGCAGTACTTC.